The clone carrying this T cell receptor (beta chain) has ten or more counts. The sample comes from a study of T cells after yellow fever vaccination. Via MiXCR, TCRdb re-called the 5' RACE reads, giving one row per CDR3 protein. The data show about 320,000 distinct CDR3 sequences, 3.5% to 4.5% seen once. CDR1 and CDR2 from the germline V gene are MNHNS and SASEGT. The trim removed 9 bases at V and 4 bases at J, leaving 8 bases unmatched. The CDR3 has 13 amino acids. The TCR comes from a man younger than 35 who received the YFV17D yellow fever vaccine. The J gene is TRBJ1-1, the V gene TRBV6-1, with 7 bases that match TRBD1. The sample consisted of PBMCs, taken 15 days after the yellow fever booster vaccination. The CDR3 nucleotides read TGTGCCAGTCAGGGGGTGGAGGGCACTGAAGCTTTCTTT. Amino acid sequence: CASQGVEGTEAFF.